Below are 5 T cell receptor beta chains sequenced from a single sample in a study of radiation and T cells in renal cell carcinoma (dated by TCRdb to about 2020). Library creation used the immunoSEQ multiplex PCR assay. TCRdb mirrors the immuneACCESS table, restricted to in-frame sequences. Some clones are absent from its copies; in checked studies, under half trace to an unresolved V gene, and the reason for the others is unknown. The sample table contains over 120,000 clones; only one count was recorded for roughly 84% of them. Clones ranked in the top ten supply approximately 12% of the sample. The label giving this sample's time point can be read as: baseline pretreatment blood. The treatment or condition label, read with the paper, signifies: 15 Gy SBRT to primary tumor, nephrectomy 4 weeks later. The sample here was blood, taken from a patient whose treatment included radiotherapy and nephrectomy. These receptors were collected from a woman aged 45-60 years with renal cell carcinoma.

In nucleotides, the CDR3 is TGTGCCAGCAGCCCTAGAGCGGGGTCCACCGGGGAGCTGTTTTTT. As protein: CASSPRAGSTGELFF. The rearrangement uses TRBV9 and TRBJ2-2; the match to TRBD2 covers 7 bases. The J segment lost 4 bases and the V segment lost 4 bases, leaving 7 bases of the junction unmatched. The CDR3 is made up of 15 amino acids. The germline gives CDR1 SGDLS, CDR2 YYNGEE. Complete variable domain (other parts from reference TRBV9 and TRBJ2-2): DSGVTQTPKHLITATGQRVTLRCSPRSGDLSVYWYQQSLDQGLQFLIQYYNGEERAKGNILERFSAQQFPDLHSELNLSSLELGDSALYFCASSPRAGSTGELFFGEGSRLTVL.

CDR3 nucleotides: TGTGCCAGCTCACACAGGGTGGGAAACTACAATGAGCAGTTCTTC. Translated: CASSHRVGNYNEQFF. This sequence joins TRBV18 and TRBJ2-1; D is perhaps TRBD1 (6 bases). This CDR3 spans 15 amino acids. Trimming took 4 bases from V and 3 from J, leaving 13 bases between them. From germline, CDR1 is KGHSH and CDR2 LQKENI. Full variable domain (missing parts from reference TRBV18 and TRBJ2-1): NAGVMQNPRHLVRRRGQEARLRCSPMKGHSHVYWYRQLPEEGLKFMVYLQKENIIDESGMPKERFSAEFPKEGPSILRIQQVVRGDSAAYFCASSHRVGNYNEQFFGPGTRLTVL.

V usage is TRBV6-5 and J usage is TRBJ1-1; the D is unclear. The germline V and J ends were trimmed by 7 bases and 1 base, with 13 bases remaining between them. The CDR3 runs 14 residues. Per the germline V gene, CDR1 is MNHEY and CDR2 is SVGAGI. Here the CDR3 DNA reads TGTGCCAGCAAGATAAATATTTGGAACACTGAAGCTTTCTTT. This sequence encodes CASKINIWNTEAFF.

V usage is TRBV5-4 and J usage is TRBJ1-2; D possibly corresponds to TRBD1 (5 bases). Germline V CDR1 and CDR2: SGHNT, YYREEE (reference sequence). The CDR3 length is 16 residues. V lost 0 bases, J lost 6 bases, and 18 bases lay in between. The CDR3 sequence: CASSLVGKGGEDGYTF. The CDR3 bases are TGTGCCAGCAGCTTGGTCGGAAAGGGAGGGGAGGATGGCTACACCTTC.

The chain combines TRBV13 with TRBJ1-4; D unclear. From germline, CDR1 is PRHDT and CDR2 FYEKMQ (reference sequence). This CDR3 has 14 residues. The V end lost 5 bases, the J end lost 4 bases, and 11 bases lay between the germline ends. CDR3 sequence (DNA): TGTGCCAGCAGCCTTAAAGGGTATAATGAAAAACTGTTTTTT. Encoded protein: CASSLKGYNEKLFF.